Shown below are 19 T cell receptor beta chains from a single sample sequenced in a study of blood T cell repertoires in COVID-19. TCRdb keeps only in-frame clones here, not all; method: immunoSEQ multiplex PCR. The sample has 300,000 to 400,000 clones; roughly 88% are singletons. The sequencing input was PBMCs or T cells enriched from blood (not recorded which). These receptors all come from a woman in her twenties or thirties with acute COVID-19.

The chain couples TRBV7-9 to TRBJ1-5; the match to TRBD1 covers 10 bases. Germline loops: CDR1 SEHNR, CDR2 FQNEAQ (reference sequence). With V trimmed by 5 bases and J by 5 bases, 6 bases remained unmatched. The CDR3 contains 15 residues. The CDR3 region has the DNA TGTGCCAGCAGCCCGGGACAGGGGCGGGATCAGCCCCAGCATTTT. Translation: CASSPGQGRDQPQHF.

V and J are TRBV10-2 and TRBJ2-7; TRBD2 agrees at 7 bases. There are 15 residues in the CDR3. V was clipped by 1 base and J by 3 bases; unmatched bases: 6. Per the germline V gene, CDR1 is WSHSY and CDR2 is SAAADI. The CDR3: CASSEFASGFYEQYF. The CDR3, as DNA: TGCGCCAGCAGTGAGTTTGCTAGCGGATTCTACGAGCAGTACTTC.

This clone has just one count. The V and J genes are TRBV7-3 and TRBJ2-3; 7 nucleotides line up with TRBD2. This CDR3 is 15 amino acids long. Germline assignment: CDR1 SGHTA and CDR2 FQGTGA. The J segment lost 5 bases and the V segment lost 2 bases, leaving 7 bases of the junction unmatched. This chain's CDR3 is CASSLQAGSVDTQYF. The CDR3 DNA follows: TGTGCCAGCAGCTTACAAGCGGGGAGCGTAGATACGCAGTATTTT.

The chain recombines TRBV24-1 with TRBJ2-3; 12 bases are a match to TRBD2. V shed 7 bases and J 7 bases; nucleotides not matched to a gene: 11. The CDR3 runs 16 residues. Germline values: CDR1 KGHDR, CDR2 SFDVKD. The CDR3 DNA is TGTGCCACCAGCCTCTCCTCTAGCGGGGGGGCGAATACGCAGTATTTT. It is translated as CATSLSSSGGANTQYF.

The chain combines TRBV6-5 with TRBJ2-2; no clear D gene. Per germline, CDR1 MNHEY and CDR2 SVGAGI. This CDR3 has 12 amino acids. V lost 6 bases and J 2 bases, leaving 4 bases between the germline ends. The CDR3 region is CASRLNTGELFF. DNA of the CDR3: TGTGCCAGCAGACTAAACACCGGGGAGCTGTTTTTT.

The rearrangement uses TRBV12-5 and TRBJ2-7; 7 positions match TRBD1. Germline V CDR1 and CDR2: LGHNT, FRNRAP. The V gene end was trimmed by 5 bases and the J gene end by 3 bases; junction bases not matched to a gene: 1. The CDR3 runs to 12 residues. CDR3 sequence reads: CASGGDSYEQYF. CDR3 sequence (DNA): TGTGCTAGTGGTGGGGACAGCTACGAGCAGTACTTC. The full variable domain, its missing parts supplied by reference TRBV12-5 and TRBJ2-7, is DARVTQTPRHKVTEMGQEVTMRCQPILGHNTVFWYRQTMMQGLELLAYFRNRAPLDDSGMPKDRFSAEMPDATLATLKIQPSEPRDSAVYFCASGGDSYEQYFGPGTRLTVT.

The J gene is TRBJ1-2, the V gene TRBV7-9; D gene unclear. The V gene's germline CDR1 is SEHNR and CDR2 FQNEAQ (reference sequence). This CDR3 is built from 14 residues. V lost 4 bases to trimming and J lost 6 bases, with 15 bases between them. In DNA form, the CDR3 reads TGTGCCAGCAGCTCGGGAATTGGGGTTAATGGCTACACCTTC. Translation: CASSSGIGVNGYTF.

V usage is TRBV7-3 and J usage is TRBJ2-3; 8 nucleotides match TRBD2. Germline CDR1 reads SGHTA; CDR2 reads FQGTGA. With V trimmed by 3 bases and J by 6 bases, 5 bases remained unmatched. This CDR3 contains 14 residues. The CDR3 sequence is CASSLAGGRDTQYF. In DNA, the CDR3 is TGTGCCAGCAGCTTGGCGGGGGGACGCGATACGCAGTATTTT.

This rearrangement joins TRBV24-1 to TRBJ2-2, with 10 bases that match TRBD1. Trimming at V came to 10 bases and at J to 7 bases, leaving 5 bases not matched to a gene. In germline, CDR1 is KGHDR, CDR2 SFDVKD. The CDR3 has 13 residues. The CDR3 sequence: CATGQGKGGELFF. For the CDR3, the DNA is TGTGCCACGGGACAGGGGAAGGGCGGGGAGCTGTTTTTT.

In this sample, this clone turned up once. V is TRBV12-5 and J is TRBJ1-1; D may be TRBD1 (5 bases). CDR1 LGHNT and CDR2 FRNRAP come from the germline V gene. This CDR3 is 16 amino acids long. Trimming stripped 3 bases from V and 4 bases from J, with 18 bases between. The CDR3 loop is CASGFQAEYGGTEAFF. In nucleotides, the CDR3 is TGTGCTAGTGGTTTTCAAGCGGAATACGGGGGCACTGAAGCTTTCTTT.

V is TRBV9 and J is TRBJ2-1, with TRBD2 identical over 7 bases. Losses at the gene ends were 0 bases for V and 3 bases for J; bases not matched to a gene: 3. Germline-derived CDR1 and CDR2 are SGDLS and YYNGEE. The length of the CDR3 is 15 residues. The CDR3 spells CASSVDAGVYNEQFF. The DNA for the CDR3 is TGTGCCAGCAGCGTAGACGCGGGGGTCTACAATGAGCAGTTCTTC.

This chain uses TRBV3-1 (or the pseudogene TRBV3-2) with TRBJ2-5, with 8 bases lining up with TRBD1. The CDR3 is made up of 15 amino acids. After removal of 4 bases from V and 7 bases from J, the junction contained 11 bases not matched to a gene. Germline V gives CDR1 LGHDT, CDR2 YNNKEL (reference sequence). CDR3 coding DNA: TGTGCCAGCAGCCTTACGACAGGGGCCGGTGCGACCCAGTACTTC. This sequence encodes CASSLTTGAGATQYF.

The CDR3 is CASSLDRSSTGELFF. CDR3 nucleotides: TGTGCCAGCAGCTTAGATCGTAGCTCCACCGGGGAGCTGTTTTTT. This chain links TRBV7-2 with TRBJ2-2; D unresolved. The CDR3 covers 15 residues. V was trimmed by 1 base and J by 4 bases, leaving 10 bases between them. In germline, CDR1 is SGHTA, CDR2 FQGNSA.

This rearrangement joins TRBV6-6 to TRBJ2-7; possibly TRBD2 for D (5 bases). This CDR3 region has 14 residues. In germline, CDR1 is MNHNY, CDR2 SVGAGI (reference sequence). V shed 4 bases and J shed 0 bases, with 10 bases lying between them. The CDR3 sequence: CASSSAGVSYEQYF. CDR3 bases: TGTGCCAGCAGTTCCGCCGGGGTCTCCTACGAGCAGTACTTC.

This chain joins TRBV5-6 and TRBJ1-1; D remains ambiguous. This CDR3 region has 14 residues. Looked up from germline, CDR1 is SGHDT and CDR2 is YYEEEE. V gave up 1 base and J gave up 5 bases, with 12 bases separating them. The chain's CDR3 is CASSLLYPGTEAFF. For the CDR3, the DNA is TGTGCCAGCAGCTTGTTGTACCCGGGGACTGAAGCTTTCTTT.

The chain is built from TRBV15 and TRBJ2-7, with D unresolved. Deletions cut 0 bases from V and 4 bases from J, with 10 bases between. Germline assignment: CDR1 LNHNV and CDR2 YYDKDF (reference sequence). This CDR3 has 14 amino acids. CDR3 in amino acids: CATSREGRLYEQYF. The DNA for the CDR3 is TGTGCCACCAGCAGAGAGGGCAGGTTGTACGAGCAGTACTTC.

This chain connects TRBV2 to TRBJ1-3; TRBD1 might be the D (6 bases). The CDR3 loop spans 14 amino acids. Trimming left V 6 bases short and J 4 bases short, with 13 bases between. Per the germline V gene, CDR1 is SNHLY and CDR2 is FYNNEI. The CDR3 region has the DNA TGTGCCAGCAGGGGCGGGGGGCACGGAAACACCATATATTTT. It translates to CASRGGGHGNTIYF.

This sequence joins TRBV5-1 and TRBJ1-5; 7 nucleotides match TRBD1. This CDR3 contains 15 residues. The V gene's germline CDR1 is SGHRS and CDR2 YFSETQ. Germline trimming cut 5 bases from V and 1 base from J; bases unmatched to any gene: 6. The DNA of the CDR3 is TGCGCCAGCAGGCCCGGGACAGACAGCAATCAGCCCCAGCATTTT. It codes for CASRPGTDSNQPQHF. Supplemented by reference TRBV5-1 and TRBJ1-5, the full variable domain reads KAGVTQTPRYLIKTRGQQVTLSCSPISGHRSVSWYQQTPGQGLQFLFEYFSETQRNKGNFPGRFSGRQFSNSRSEMNVSTLELGDSALYLCASRPGTDSNQPQHFGDGTRLSIL.

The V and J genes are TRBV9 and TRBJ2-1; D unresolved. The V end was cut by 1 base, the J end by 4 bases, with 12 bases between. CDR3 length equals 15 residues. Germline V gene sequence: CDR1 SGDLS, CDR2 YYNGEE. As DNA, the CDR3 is TGTGCCAGCAGCGTACAAGAGCCCCCTTACAATGAGCAGTTCTTC. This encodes CASSVQEPPYNEQFF.